Sequencing of this TCR beta chain was carried out in a study of blood T cell repertoires in COVID-19 (dated by TCRdb to 2018 to 2020). Context from the whole study: Collaborator samples came from the United States, Italy and Spain and covered acute and convalescent phases of COVID-19. A de-identified subject ID, COVID-19 status, age in years and sex were almost always included in the sample metadata. Where HLA class I and class II types were available, the types were taken from metadata supplied by the sample provider, not from assay-based typing. The repertoires were released in a freely available public database meant as a resource for research on the immune response to SARS-CoV-2. The prospective study material was composed of cDNA or gDNA derived from T cells, B-cell-depleted T cells, or PBMCs. Samples were obtained from the ongoing ImmuneRACE study (first 160 participants) and from about 1,300 subjects provided by 6 global collaborators. The dataset comprised deeply sampled blood TCRbeta repertoires from subjects exposed to, actively infected with, or recovered from COVID-19.

TCRbeta CDR3 regions were amplified from genomic DNA by means of the immunoSEQ Assay, a bias-controlled multiplex PCR. The paper's data handling went like this. The number of nucleated cells in each sample was estimated from the amplification of reference gene primers within the assay. To quantify the absolute abundance of each unique TCRbeta CDR3 rearrangement, sequence reads were collapsed and filtered. For each sample, productive Simpson clonality was calculated by taking the square root of Simpson's diversity index across productive rearrangements. TCRdb obtained this table from immuneACCESS and retained in-frame rearrangements with V and J assigned. These tables miss some clones; where compared with another copy, unresolved V genes account for less than half of the shortfall, and the remainder is unexplained. Clone size and V and J calls were adopted from that table, with D and trimming inferred from the DNA. Counted in this sample were about 240,000 clones; 80% to 95% of them appeared once. The ten most abundant clones make up around 0.83% of the sample.

Results and caveats for the whole study, not just this receptor: The amount of clinical and demographic metadata varied by source and participant and was provided uncurated.

In regard to this clone: Its antigen remains unidentified. No quality values exist for individual bases; no much larger clone is one base distant.

Looking up the germline V gene yields CDR1 SGHTA and CDR2 FQGNSA. The V end loses 5 bases and the J end loses 2 bases, and a stretch of 9 bases separates them. The CDR3 spans 13 residues, from the cysteine through the phenylalanine. Only the CDR3 DNA is retained, 39 bases long and in frame from the first base. At one collaborating source in Seattle, patients were enrolled during active infection and were followed longitudinally through the course of disease. The collaborating institutions used their own protocols to collect whole blood in K2EDTA tubes. For TCRbeta analysis, collaborators shipped samples in one of three forms: frozen whole blood, isolated PBMCs, or DNA extracted from either of those sample types.

Sequencing input: peripheral blood. The sequence was obtained from a man aged 25-45 years with COVID-19, enrolled during active disease. The chain was built from TRBV7-2 and TRBJ1-1, with the D gene not confidently named. The CDR3 region reads CASSSWANTEAFF. The sequenced DNA is TGTGCCAGCAGCAGCTGGGCAAACACTGAAGCTTTCTTT.